Following are 13 T cell receptor beta chains from one sample sequenced in a study of control samples from healthy donors and cancer patients. Generated by immunoSEQ multiplex PCR, the TCRdb table keeps only in-frame clones and is missing some. The table shows approximately 100,000 clones, with around 88% occurring only once. The sample comprised blood. The receptor source for this set is a man aged 30 to 45 in good health.

The chain joins TRBV24-1 to TRBJ2-1, with 16 bases that match TRBD2. The CDR3 totals 20 residues. The J segment lost 0 bases and the V segment lost 5 bases, leaving 9 bases of the junction unmatched. Looked up from germline, CDR1 is KGHDR and CDR2 is SFDVKD. Here the CDR3 reads CATSGSEGLAGGSSYNEQFF. Written as DNA, the CDR3 is TGTGCCACCAGTGGCAGTGAGGGACTAGCGGGAGGGAGCTCCTACAATGAGCAGTTCTTC.

V gene TRBV18 combines with J gene TRBJ2-4; 12 positions match TRBD2. The CDR3 consists of 17 residues. After removal of 5 bases from V and 0 bases from J, the junction contained 5 bases not matched to a gene. Germline CDR1 KGHSH, CDR2 LQKENI. In DNA, the CDR3 is TGTGCCAGCTCAACACTAGCGGGAGGCTCAGCCAAAAACATTCAGTACTTC. Translated: CASSTLAGGSAKNIQYF.

The V gene is TRBV24-1, the J gene TRBJ2-7, with D perhaps TRBD2 (5 bases). The length of the CDR3 is 18 residues. Germline V CDR1 and CDR2: KGHDR, SFDVKD. V was clipped by 3 bases and J by 3 bases, with 23 bases between them. DNA of the CDR3: TGTGCCACCAGTGATACTCCGGGTCTGGTGGGAGCTGACTACGAGCAGTACTTC. It yields the protein CATSDTPGLVGADYEQYF.

The CDR3 loop is CASSIGTANTEAFF. The DNA of the CDR3 is TGTGCCAGCAGCATAGGGACGGCCAACACTGAAGCTTTCTTT. The chain joins TRBV28 to TRBJ1-1, with a tentative D call TRBD1 (5 bases). The V end lost 6 bases, the J end lost 2 bases, and 13 bases lay between the germline ends. Germline CDR1 reads MDHEN; CDR2 reads SYDVKM. This CDR3 region has 14 residues. Drawing the rest from reference TRBV28 and TRBJ1-1, the complete variable domain is DVKVTQSSRYLVKRTGEKVFLECVQDMDHENMFWYRQDPGLGLRLIYFSYDVKMKEKGDIPEGYSVSREKKERFSLILESASTNQTSMYLCASSIGTANTEAFFGQGTRLTVV.

As concerns this clone: An end of the junction does not agree with germline; a read error may underlie this. The genes are TRBV11-2 and TRBJ1-2; D not certain. There are 10 residues in the CDR3. Germline V gives CDR1 SGHAT, CDR2 FQNNGV. CDR3 sequence reads: CASSLDRIVF. The CDR3 DNA reads TGTGCCAGCAGCTTAGATCGAATCGTATTC.

This clone occurred a few times. The CDR3 reads CASSFSRGQPQHF. The CDR3, as DNA: TGTGCCAGCAGTTTCTCCAGGGGACAGCCCCAGCATTTT. V and J are TRBV27 and TRBJ1-5, with D maybe TRBD1 (6 bases). Per the germline V gene, CDR1 is MNHEY and CDR2 is SMNVEV (reference sequence). CDR3 length: 13 amino acids. V lost 3 bases, J lost 7 bases, and 10 bases lay in between.

This chain joins TRBV19 and TRBJ2-5, with TRBD2 matching over 7 bases. CDR1 and CDR2 (germline): LNHDA, SQIVND (reference sequence). Trimming cost V 7 bases and J 3 bases; bases outside gene matches: 8. This CDR3 has 14 amino acids. CDR3 DNA sequence: TGTGCCAGTATGGAGGGCGGGAGCAAAGAGACCCAGTACTTC. It codes for CASMEGGSKETQYF.

The J gene is TRBJ1-4, the V gene TRBV2; tentative D call: TRBD1 (5 bases). V was clipped by 10 bases and J by 10 bases, with 16 bases between them. This CDR3 is built from 12 residues. The germline CDR1 and CDR2 sequences are SNHLY and FYNNEI. DNA of the CDR3: TGTGCCACGACAGTAGCTCCCGGAAAACTGTTTTTT. Translating it yields CATTVAPGKLFF.

The genes are TRBV24-1 and TRBJ2-7; D remains ambiguous. V lost 3 bases to trimming and J lost 1 base, with 6 bases between them. Germline V gene lookup returns CDR1 KGHDR and CDR2 SFDVKD. CDR3 length: 13 residues. The CDR3 reads CATSDGFSYEQYF. The DNA of the CDR3 is TGTGCCACCAGTGATGGGTTTTCCTACGAGCAGTACTTC.

The chain couples TRBV7-6 to TRBJ2-2; 8 nucleotides align to TRBD2. Trimming cost V 3 bases and J 3 bases; bases outside gene matches: 15. Germline CDR1 and CDR2: SGHVS and FNYEAQ. This CDR3 spans 19 amino acids. CDR3 sequence: CASSFPRGRPRGDTGELFF. CDR3 DNA: TGTGCCAGCAGCTTCCCCCGCGGGAGGCCCAGGGGTGACACCGGGGAGCTGTTTTTT.

This clone has just a few counts. The rearrangement joins TRBV4-1 to TRBJ2-7; 8 nucleotides match TRBD2. This CDR3 contains 15 residues. With V trimmed by 1 base and J by 2 bases, 4 bases remained unmatched. Germline V lookup: CDR1 MGHRA, CDR2 YSYEKL. CDR3 sequence: CASSQGPGLAYEQYF. CDR3 in DNA: TGCGCCAGCAGCCAAGGGCCGGGACTAGCCTACGAGCAGTACTTC.

The J gene is TRBJ2-3, the V gene TRBV10-1; D is uncertain. The CDR3 covers 12 residues. The V gene lost 3 bases and the J gene lost 2 bases, with 3 bases spanning the gap. In germline, CDR1 is WNHNN, CDR2 SYGVQD (reference sequence). DNA of the CDR3: TGCGCCAGCAGTGATCACACAGATACGCAGTATTTT. Its translation is CASSDHTDTQYF.

This chain connects TRBV9 to TRBJ1-4, with 10 nucleotides matching TRBD1. Germline assignment: CDR1 SGDLS and CDR2 YYNGEE. V trimming: 0 bases; J trimming: 6 bases; junction bases outside the gene matches: 5. The CDR3 sequence is 16 residues long. CDR3: CASSVAPGQGDEKLFF. For the CDR3, the DNA is TGTGCCAGCAGCGTAGCCCCTGGACAGGGGGATGAAAAACTGTTTTTT.